The clone carrying this TCR beta chain was picked up a small number of times. This specimen comes from a study of identical twins. V was pared by 0 bases and J by 5 bases, with 9 bases between. Germline values: CDR1 SGHRS, CDR2 YFSETQ. CDR3 length equals 14 residues. One entry per CDR3 protein, called by TCRdb with MiXCR from the 5' RACE reads. The sample has fewer than 350,000 distinct CDR3 sequences, about 8.1% seen once. This sample also appeared in a second study, on yellow fever vaccine responses in identical twins.

This receptor was obtained from a woman under 30 in good health. The V call is TRBV5-1, the J call TRBJ2-1; D is possibly TRBD2 (6 bases). The sample comprised memory (CD45RO+) T cells sorted from blood. The CDR3 sequence is CASSLVRGDNEQFF. The DNA of the CDR3 is TGCGCCAGCAGCTTGGTTCGCGGGGACAATGAGCAGTTCTTC.